Below are 25 T cell receptor beta chains sequenced from a single sample in a study of OX40 agonist ivuxolimab in advanced cancers. Clones were sequenced by immunoSEQ multiplex PCR, and TCRdb holds only the in-frame ones, with some missing. The sample holds around 46,000 clones, 80% to 90% seen once. The sequences come from CD4+ or CD8+ T cells sorted from blood, collected in a trial of the OX40 agonist ivuxolimab. These receptors were collected from an adult with an advanced solid tumor such as melanoma, head and neck, liver or kidney cancer.

This clone was observed a few times. The genes are TRBV11-1 and TRBJ2-2, with no clear D. CDR1 is SGHAT, CDR2 FQDESV, per germline (reference sequence). V was clipped by 2 bases and J by 6 bases, with 16 bases between them. This CDR3 has 16 amino acids. CDR3: CASSLNWAPSPGELFF. The CDR3 DNA is TGTGCCAGCAGCTTAAATTGGGCCCCCTCACCCGGGGAGCTGTTTTTT.

This chain links TRBV7-2 with TRBJ2-6, with TRBD2 as a possible D gene (6 bases). V lost 1 base, J lost 2 bases, and 9 bases lay in between. The CDR3 totals 16 residues. The germline gives CDR1 SGHTA, CDR2 FQGNSA. This CDR3 reads CASSLVGGAGANVLTF. Here the CDR3 DNA reads TGTGCCAGCAGCTTAGTGGGGGGAGCTGGGGCCAACGTCCTGACTTTC.

The CDR3 is CASWGVHNYGYTF. The DNA of the CDR3 is TGTGCCAGCTGGGGAGTACATAACTATGGCTACACCTTC. The rearrangement uses TRBV5-5 and TRBJ1-2; unclear D gene. The CDR3 runs to 13 residues. Trimming took off 7 bases at V and 1 base at J, with 11 bases between the two ends. Germline lookup yields CDR1 SGHKS and CDR2 YYEKEE (reference sequence). Full variable domain (missing parts from reference TRBV5-5 and TRBJ1-2): DAGVTQSPTHLIKTRGQQVTLRCSPISGHKSVSWYQQVLGQGPQFIFQYYEKEERGRGNFPDRFSARQFPNYSSELNVNALLLGDSALYLCASWGVHNYGYTFGSGTRLTVV.

Only a few counts were recorded for this clone. The V gene is TRBV21-1, the J gene TRBJ2-2. TRBV21-1 is designated a pseudogene. This CDR3 has 16 residues. CDR3 loop: CASSSSGAPRTGELFF. CDR3 sequence (DNA): TGTGCCAGCAGCAGTTCCGGGGCGCCAAGGACCGGGGAGCTGTTTTTT.

The chain carries TRBV9 and TRBJ2-3; 10 bases line up with TRBD1. Germline V lookup: CDR1 SGDLS, CDR2 YYNGEE. V was pared by 7 bases and J by 4 bases, with 12 bases of the junction left unmatched. This CDR3 has 16 residues. CDR3 amino acids: CASSTSPGTGADTQYF. Written as DNA, the CDR3 is TGTGCCAGCTCCACCTCCCCCGGGACAGGGGCAGATACGCAGTATTTT.

As DNA, the CDR3 is TGTGCCAGCTCACCGGGGACTAGCGGGAGCTCCTACGAGCAGTACTTC. This encodes CASSPGTSGSSYEQYF. The chain couples TRBV18 to TRBJ2-7; 14 nucleotides agree with TRBD2. Germline values: CDR1 KGHSH, CDR2 LQKENI. This CDR3 spans 16 amino acids. J gave up 0 bases and V 3 bases, and 1 base lay outside the gene matches.

This clone was found once. This chain connects TRBV5-1 to TRBJ2-5, with D perhaps matching TRBD1 (5 bases). V was trimmed by 2 bases and J by 1 base, leaving 15 bases between them. The germline V gene encodes CDR1 SGHRS and CDR2 YFSETQ. The CDR3 spans 16 residues. This chain's CDR3 is CASSLGVGSLQETQYF. Here the CDR3 DNA reads TGCGCCAGCAGCTTAGGGGTCGGCAGCCTCCAAGAGACCCAGTACTTC.

V is TRBV6-6 and J is TRBJ1-1; D is uncertain. This CDR3 is built from 13 residues. CDR1 and CDR2 (germline): MNHNY, SVGAGI (reference sequence). V lost 2 bases and J 1 base, leaving 5 bases between the germline ends. This CDR3 reads CASSYDWNTEAFF. CDR3 nucleotide sequence: TGTGCCAGCAGTTACGATTGGAACACTGAAGCTTTCTTT.

Note on this clone: Other nucleotide sequences from this sample produce the same CDR3. CDR3: CASSSGSSYEQYF. The CDR3 DNA reads TGTGCCAGCAGTTCGGGGAGCTCCTACGAGCAGTACTTC. J is TRBJ2-7 and V is TRBV27, with a tentative D call TRBD2 (5 bases). Germline V gene lookup returns CDR1 MNHEY and CDR2 SMNVEV (reference sequence). The CDR3 sequence is 13 residues long. Trimming shortened V by 4 bases and J by 0 bases, and 7 bases separated the two germline ends.

This clone was detected only once. The chain links TRBV28 to TRBJ2-3, with D maybe TRBD2 (6 bases). This CDR3 region has 17 residues. Germline V gives CDR1 MDHEN, CDR2 SYDVKM. Trimming cost V 3 bases and J 6 bases, with 22 bases left between them. In DNA form, the CDR3 reads TGTGCCAGCAGTTTTGAGTGGAGGGAGGAGGCTGGTGATACGCAGTATTTT. It codes for CASSFEWREEAGDTQYF.

The rearrangement uses TRBV7-9 and TRBJ1-1, with D maybe TRBD1 (5 bases). CDR1 and CDR2 (germline): SEHNR, FQNEAQ (reference sequence). The V and J ends lost 4 bases and 7 bases respectively, with 16 bases between them. The CDR3 consists of 14 residues. This CDR3 is CASSYLPGPGEAFF. The DNA for the CDR3 is TGTGCCAGCAGCTACTTACCGGGACCTGGTGAAGCTTTCTTT.

The chain couples TRBV6-1 to TRBJ1-1; a weak D match, TRBD1 (5 bases). The CDR3 is 14 amino acids. The V gene lost 10 bases and the J gene lost 3 bases, with 18 bases spanning the gap. From germline, CDR1 is MNHNS and CDR2 SASEGT. The CDR3 spells CATTRAGLYTEAFF. The CDR3 bases are TGTGCCACCACACGGGCAGGGCTGTACACTGAAGCTTTCTTT.

This chain links TRBV11-3 with TRBJ2-7; D is tentatively TRBD1 or TRBD2 (6 bases each). The ends were cut back, 4 bases at V and 5 bases at J, with 12 bases in the middle. The germline V gene encodes CDR1 SGHNT and CDR2 YENEEA. This CDR3 is 13 amino acids long. CDR3 amino acids: CASSYGGSDEQYF. The CDR3 nucleotides are TGTGCCAGCAGCTACGGGGGCAGCGACGAGCAGTACTTC.

This chain links TRBV15 with TRBJ2-2; 11 bases align to TRBD2. The germline V gene encodes CDR1 LNHNV and CDR2 YYDKDF (reference sequence). The V gene end was trimmed by 4 bases and the J gene end by 4 bases; junction bases not matched to a gene: 8. This CDR3 has 17 residues. The DNA for the CDR3 is TGTGCCACCAGCATGTGGGCTAGCGGGAGGACCACCGGGGAGCTGTTTTTT. This gives the protein CATSMWASGRTTGELFF.

V gene TRBV11-2 combines with J gene TRBJ2-5, with 8 bases lining up with TRBD1. J lost 4 bases, V lost 3 bases, and 7 bases had no gene match. The germline V gene has CDR1 SGHAT and CDR2 FQNNGV. This CDR3 region has 15 residues. The CDR3 sequence is CASSFAGQERETQYF. In DNA, the CDR3 is TGTGCCAGCAGCTTTGCGGGACAGGAAAGAGAGACCCAGTACTTC.

The chain is built from TRBV4-1 and TRBJ2-5, with 7 bases aligning to TRBD2. The J call may be wrong; the DNA end is better matched by TRBJ2-7. The CDR3 has 13 residues. Per the germline V gene, CDR1 is MGHRA and CDR2 is YSYEKL. The CDR3 DNA reads TGCGCCAGCAGCCAGGCGGGGGTGGGCGAGCAGTACTTC. This sequence encodes CASSQAGVGEQYF.

Here the CDR3 reads CASSGQRGELFF. The CDR3 DNA reads as TGTGCCAGCAGTGGTCAACGCGGGGAGCTGTTTTTT. This chain joins TRBV28 and TRBJ2-2; D is unclear. Germline assignment: CDR1 MDHEN and CDR2 SYDVKM. The CDR3 runs 12 residues. Trimming removed 5 bases at V and 7 bases at J, with 8 bases between.

This clone has only one observation. The V call is TRBV10-2, the J call TRBJ1-2; D unclear. This CDR3 region has 14 residues. Germline CDR1 WSHSY, CDR2 SAAADI. Trimming took 3 bases from V and 0 from J, leaving 8 bases between them. CDR3 amino acids: CASSDTQTNYGYTF. DNA for the CDR3: TGCGCCAGCAGTGACACCCAGACTAACTATGGCTACACCTTC.

The V gene is TRBV5-1, the J gene TRBJ2-7; 9 bases line up with TRBD2. The junction had 12 bases not matched to a gene; V was cut back by 4 bases and J by 7 bases. Germline CDR1 is SGHRS and CDR2 is YFSETQ. The CDR3 has 15 amino acids. Here the CDR3 reads CASSPGGTSWEEQYF. The CDR3 DNA is TGCGCCAGCAGCCCTGGCGGGACTAGCTGGGAAGAGCAGTACTTC. The variable domain in full, with the rest retrieved from reference TRBV5-1 and TRBJ2-7, is KAGVTQTPRYLIKTRGQQVTLSCSPISGHRSVSWYQQTPGQGLQFLFEYFSETQRNKGNFPGRFSGRQFSNSRSEMNVSTLELGDSALYLCASSPGGTSWEEQYFGPGTRLTVT.

This clone was seen once. The V gene is TRBV2, the J gene TRBJ1-4, with D perhaps TRBD1 (6 bases). Trimming took off 0 bases at V and 8 bases at J, with 13 bases between the two ends. CDR1 is SNHLY and CDR2 is FYNNEI in the germline V gene. This CDR3 contains 15 residues. The CDR3 here is CASSEAIDGGEKLFF. CDR3 DNA: TGTGCCAGCAGTGAAGCCATCGATGGGGGCGAAAAACTGTTTTTT.

The J gene is TRBJ2-1, the V gene TRBV5-4; D is perhaps TRBD1 or TRBD2 (6 bases each). V dropped 2 bases and J dropped 7 bases, with 13 bases sitting between them. Per germline, CDR1 SGHNT and CDR2 YYREEE (reference sequence). The CDR3 totals 14 residues. As DNA, the CDR3 is TGTGCCAGCAGCTTCGGGGGCGGGACGAATGAGCAGTTCTTC. This codes for CASSFGGGTNEQFF.

The sample holds one count of this clone. The V gene is TRBV5-4, the J gene TRBJ2-1; TRBD2 matches 9 bases. V trimming: 0 bases; J trimming: 10 bases; junction bases outside the gene matches: 2. The CDR3 contains 13 residues. The germline gives CDR1 SGHNT, CDR2 YYREEE (reference sequence). CDR3 protein: CASSLAAGGEQFF. The DNA of the CDR3 is TGTGCCAGCAGCTTGGCGGCGGGGGGGGAGCAGTTCTTC. The full variable domain, in which reference TRBV5-4 and TRBJ2-1 provide the parts outside the CDR3, is ETGVTQSPTHLIKTRGQQVTLRCSSQSGHNTVSWYQQALGQGPQFIFQYYREEENGRGNFPPRFSGLQFPNYSSELNVNALELDDSALYLCASSLAAGGEQFFGPGTRLTVL.

DNA of the CDR3: TGTGCCAGCAGCACCCACGGAGAAATATACAATGAGCAGTTCTTC. Protein sequence: CASSTHGEIYNEQFF. The gene calls are TRBV7-3 and TRBJ2-1; D call uncertain. Germline V gene data show CDR1 as SGHTA and CDR2 as FQGTGA. The CDR3 has 15 amino acids. Trimming pared 5 bases from V and 4 bases from J, leaving 15 bases between.

This clone was recorded a few times. This sequence joins TRBV11-2 and TRBJ2-3, with a weak D call TRBD2 (6 bases). The CDR3 has 16 residues. V lost 5 bases and J 5 bases, leaving 20 bases between the germline ends. Per the germline V gene, CDR1 is SGHAT and CDR2 is FQNNGV. The CDR3 region is CASSPAGGPTGDTQYF. CDR3 DNA: TGTGCCAGCAGCCCTGCCGGAGGGCCCACCGGAGATACGCAGTATTTT.

This chain uses TRBV7-9 with TRBJ1-1, with D unclear. V lost 3 bases and J lost 6, with 8 bases in between. CDR1 is SEHNR and CDR2 is FQNEAQ in the germline V gene (reference sequence). The CDR3 is made up of 12 amino acids. The DNA for the CDR3 is TGTGCCAGCAGCTTGAATTCCGCTGAAGCTTTCTTT. This encodes CASSLNSAEAFF.